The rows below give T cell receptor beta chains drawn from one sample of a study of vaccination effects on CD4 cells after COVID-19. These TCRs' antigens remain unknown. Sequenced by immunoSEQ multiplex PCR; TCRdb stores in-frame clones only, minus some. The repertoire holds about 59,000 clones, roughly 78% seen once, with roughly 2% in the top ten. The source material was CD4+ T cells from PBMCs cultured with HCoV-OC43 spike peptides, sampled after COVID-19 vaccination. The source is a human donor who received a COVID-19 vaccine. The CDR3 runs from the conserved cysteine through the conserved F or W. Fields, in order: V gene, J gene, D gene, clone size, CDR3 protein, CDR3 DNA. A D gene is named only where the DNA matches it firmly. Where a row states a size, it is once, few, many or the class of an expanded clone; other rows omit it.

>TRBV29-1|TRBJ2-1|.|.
CSVEATRDNEQFF
TGCAGCGTTGAAGCGACCAGGGACAATGAGCAGTTCTTC
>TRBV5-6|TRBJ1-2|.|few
CASSPRSANYGYTF
TGTGCCAGCAGCCCAAGGTCCGCTAACTATGGCTACACCTTC
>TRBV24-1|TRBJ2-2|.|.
CATSGGPLNTGELFF
TGTGCCACCAGTGGCGGCCCCCTGAACACCGGGGAGCTGTTTTTT
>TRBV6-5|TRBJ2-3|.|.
CASAGSTDTQYF
TGTGCCAGCGCAGGCTCCACAGATACGCAGTATTTT
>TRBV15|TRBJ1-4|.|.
CATSQGSNEKLFF
TGTGCCACCAGCCAAGGATCTAATGAAAAACTGTTTTTT
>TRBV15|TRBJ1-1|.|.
CATSRDIQGGTEAFF
TGTGCCACCAGCAGAGATATACAGGGAGGCACTGAAGCTTTCTTT
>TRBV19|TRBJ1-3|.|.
CASSSRGGRGNTIYF
TGTGCCAGTAGTTCCCGTGGGGGGCGAGGAAACACCATATATTTT
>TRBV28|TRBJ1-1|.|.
CASSLVGRVSSEAFF
TGTGCCAGCAGTTTAGTCGGACGGGTTTCGTCTGAAGCTTTCTTT
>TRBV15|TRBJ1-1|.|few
CATSRDGPLTEAFF
TGTGCCACCAGCAGAGATGGGCCCCTCACTGAAGCTTTCTTT
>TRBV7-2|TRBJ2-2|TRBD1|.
CAGSTGVTGELFF
TGTGCCGGGTCAACAGGGGTCACCGGGGAGCTGTTTTTT
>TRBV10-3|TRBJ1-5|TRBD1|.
CAISGGQGLNQPQHF
TGTGCCATCAGTGGGGGACAGGGTCTTAATCAGCCCCAGCATTTT
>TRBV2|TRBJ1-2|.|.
CASTFDRANYGYTF
TGTGCCAGCACCTTCGACAGAGCTAACTATGGCTACACCTTC
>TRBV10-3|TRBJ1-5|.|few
CAISSGVGNQPQHF
TGTGCCATCAGTTCAGGGGTAGGCAATCAGCCCCAGCATTTT
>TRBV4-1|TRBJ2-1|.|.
CASSQGPHTYNEQFF
TGCGCCAGCAGCCAAGGGCCACACACCTACAATGAGCAGTTCTTC
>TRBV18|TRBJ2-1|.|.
CASSPFSTLGGSSYNEQFF
TGTGCCAGCTCACCTTTCTCTACTCTCGGCGGAAGCTCCTACAATGAGCAGTTCTTC
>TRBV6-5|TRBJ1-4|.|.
CASVYTTTNEKLFF
TGTGCCAGCGTATACACGACGACTAATGAAAAACTGTTTTTT
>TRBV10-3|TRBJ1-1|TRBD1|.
CATGTGDGNTEAFF
TGTGCCACAGGGACAGGGGACGGGAACACTGAAGCTTTCTTT
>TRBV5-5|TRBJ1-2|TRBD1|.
CASSPEQGNYGYTF
TGTGCCAGCAGCCCTGAACAGGGGAACTATGGCTACACCTTC